Following are 23 T cell receptor beta chains from one sample sequenced in a study of CD8 T cells in ankylosing spondylitis. For these receptors, no antigen is known. Findings and limits, study-wide: Roughly eight highly homologous variants made up a TCR beta motif that seemed to typify ankylosing spondylitis blood.

TCRdb re-derived calls from the 5' RACE reads in MiXCR, one entry per CDR3 protein. The sample lists hundreds of thousands of distinct CDR3 sequences, about 12% occurring once. The sample taken for sequencing was blood, either unsorted or a sorted T cell fraction (not recorded which). These receptors came from a male donor with ankylosing spondylitis.

The genes are TRBV20-1 and TRBJ2-6, with D possibly matching TRBD2 (6 bases). Germline V gives CDR1 DFQATT, CDR2 SNEGSKA (reference sequence). V was cut by 5 bases and J by 0 bases, with 17 bases left in between. The CDR3 loop spans 17 amino acids. In DNA form, the CDR3 reads TGCAGTGCTGGAAAGGGAGGAGCCAACTCTGGGGCCAACGTCCTGACTTTC. Residues: CSAGKGGANSGANVLTF.

This clonotype was seen a few times. V and J are TRBV15 and TRBJ1-4; 7 bases match TRBD1. With V trimmed by 0 bases and J by 8 bases, 3 bases remained unmatched. This CDR3 region has 14 residues. Germline V gene data show CDR1 as LNHNV and CDR2 as YYDKDF (reference sequence). This CDR3 reads CATSREGGDEKLFF. The CDR3 DNA is TGTGCCACCAGCAGAGAAGGGGGCGACGAAAAACTGTTTTTT.

This clonotype was detected a few times. The gene calls are TRBV4-3 and TRBJ1-4; D might be TRBD1 (5 bases). Germline CDR1 LGHNA, CDR2 YSLEER. The V gene lost 0 bases and the J gene lost 7 bases, with 12 bases spanning the gap. The CDR3 totals 15 residues. This CDR3 reads CASSQDRRGFEKLFF. Here the CDR3 DNA reads TGCGCCAGCAGCCAAGATAGGCGGGGCTTTGAAAAACTGTTTTTT.

This chain connects TRBV12-3 or TRBV12-4 to TRBJ2-1, with 10 bases that match TRBD1. This CDR3 comprises 13 residues. V lost 8 bases and J lost 6; bases outside the gene matches: 4. CDR3 protein: CASGQGEPNEQFF. The CDR3 DNA reads TGTGCCAGCGGACAGGGGGAACCCAATGAGCAGTTCTTC.

This chain connects TRBV9 to TRBJ2-1, with D perhaps matching TRBD1 or TRBD2 (6 bases each). The germline V and J ends were trimmed by 3 bases and 9 bases, with 16 bases remaining between them. The CDR3 is made up of 14 amino acids. Germline CDR1 SGDLS, CDR2 YYNGEE. The CDR3 nucleotides are TGTGCCAGCAGCGCCCGGGAGCAACAGGGTGAGCAGTTCTTC. As protein: CASSAREQQGEQFF.

This clonotype was recorded at least ten times. The V call is TRBV29-1, the J call TRBJ2-3; weak D call: TRBD1 (8 bases). Trimming removed 6 bases at V and 3 bases at J, with 16 bases between. Per germline, CDR1 SQVTM and CDR2 ANQGSEA. This CDR3 is 14 amino acids long. CDR3 coding DNA: TGCAGCGTCACAGGGGGGGGAGGAACAGATACGCAGTATTTT. Translation: CSVTGGGGTDTQYF.

This clonotype appeared a few times. V and J are TRBV7-2 and TRBJ2-2, with TRBD2 identical over 7 bases. Germline CDR1 and CDR2: SGHTA and FQGNSA. Losses at the gene ends were 2 bases for V and 4 bases for J; bases not matched to a gene: 4. This CDR3 has 15 amino acids. In DNA form, the CDR3 reads TGTGCCAGCAGCTTAAGGACTAGGTTCACCGGGGAGCTGTTTTTT. Protein: CASSLRTRFTGELFF.

J is TRBJ1-5 and V is TRBV6-6, with D maybe TRBD1 (6 bases). From germline, CDR1 is MNHNY and CDR2 SVGAGI (reference sequence). The CDR3 sequence is 12 residues long. Trimming left V 6 bases short and J 6 bases short, with 9 bases between. CDR3 bases: TGTGCCAGCAGCAAGGGGGTTCAGCCCCAGCATTTT. It encodes CASSKGVQPQHF.

V gene TRBV7-2 combines with J gene TRBJ2-7; D remains unclear. Germline values: CDR1 SGHTA, CDR2 FQGNSA. The CDR3 is made up of 11 amino acids. V lost 5 bases, J lost 6 bases, and 8 bases lay in between. CDR3 nucleotides: TGTGCCAGCAGCGCACGAGGCGAGCAGTACTTC. Encoded protein: CASSARGEQYF.

This clonotype came up a few times. The chain joins TRBV4-3 to TRBJ1-1; 7 bases align to TRBD1. With V trimmed by 3 bases and J by 1 base, 5 bases remained unmatched. In germline, CDR1 is LGHNA, CDR2 YSLEER. The CDR3 spans 15 residues. CDR3 protein: CASSQRRQGNTEAFF. Written as DNA, the CDR3 is TGCGCCAGCAGCCAGCGGCGACAGGGGAACACTGAAGCTTTCTTT.

The rearrangement links TRBV7-2 to TRBJ2-7; TRBD2 matches 10 bases. The germline V gene encodes CDR1 SGHTA and CDR2 FQGNSA. V shed 5 bases and J 3 bases; nucleotides not matched to a gene: 4. The CDR3 consists of 14 residues. In nucleotides, the CDR3 is TGTGCCAGCAGCGATCGACTAGCGGGCTACGAGCAGTACTTC. It encodes CASSDRLAGYEQYF.

CDR3 in amino acids: CAWSLSLAGNNEQFF. The CDR3 DNA reads as TGTGCCTGGAGTCTTTCCTTAGCGGGGAACAATGAGCAGTTCTTC. The chain is built from TRBV30 and TRBJ2-1, with 8 bases fitting TRBD2. Germline CDR1 GTSNPN, CDR2 SVGIG (reference sequence). This CDR3 is 15 amino acids long. Trimming took 2 bases from V and 5 from J; bases not matched to a gene: 8.

The chain couples TRBV3-1 to TRBJ2-2; 9 bases are shared with TRBD1. With 8 bases clipped from V and 5 bases from J, the junction kept 9 bases outside the gene matches. This CDR3 comprises 15 residues. Germline V lookup: CDR1 LGHDT, CDR2 YNNKEL (reference sequence). Here the CDR3 DNA reads TGTGCCAGCCACCGTGGACAGGGGTGGACCGGGGAGCTGTTTTTT. This codes for CASHRGQGWTGELFF.

This clonotype has at least ten counts. J is TRBJ1-2 and V is TRBV20-1; D might be TRBD1 (5 bases). Trimming removed 5 bases at V and 6 bases at J, with 13 bases between. This CDR3 comprises 12 residues. From germline, CDR1 is DFQATT and CDR2 SNEGSKA (reference sequence). CDR3 DNA sequence: TGCAGTGCTTCTCGGGACGGTGATGGCTACACCTTC. Translating it yields CSASRDGDGYTF.

There are a few counts of this clonotype. The chain uses TRBV28 and TRBJ1-6; possible D gene TRBD1, 6 bases. The germline V gene has CDR1 MDHEN and CDR2 SYDVKM. V was trimmed by 7 bases and J by 9 bases, leaving 22 bases between them. This CDR3 spans 16 amino acids. The CDR3 is CASTQSRGAQGSPLHF. The CDR3 DNA reads as TGTGCCAGCACCCAATCTCGGGGGGCGCAAGGTTCACCCCTCCACTTT.

V usage is TRBV4-3 and J usage is TRBJ1-1, with D unclear. CDR1 and CDR2 from the germline V gene are LGHNA and YSLEER. The germline V and J ends were trimmed by 0 bases and 8 bases, with 16 bases remaining between them. CDR3 size: 15 residues. In nucleotides, the CDR3 is TGCGCCAGCAGCCAAGATAAGGGAGGGTTTCGGGAAGCTTTCTTT. Translated: CASSQDKGGFREAFF.

This clonotype was counted ten times or more. The chain combines TRBV6-5 with TRBJ1-6; D uncertain. Trimming took off 7 bases at V and 9 bases at J, with 16 bases between the two ends. This CDR3 has 14 residues. Germline V lookup: CDR1 MNHEY, CDR2 SVGAGI. This CDR3 reads CASTFDPASSPLHF. As DNA, the CDR3 is TGTGCCAGCACTTTCGACCCGGCTAGTTCACCCCTCCACTTT.

V gene TRBV20-1 combines with J gene TRBJ1-2; no clear D gene. The CDR3 contains 12 residues. Trimming took off 4 bases at V and 10 bases at J, with 16 bases between the two ends. Per germline, CDR1 DFQATT and CDR2 SNEGSKA (reference sequence). The CDR3 DNA sequence: TGCAGTGCTACCTCCTCTCAGGTTTCCTACACCTTC. Its protein is CSATSSQVSYTF.

This sequence joins TRBV4-3 and TRBJ2-1; maybe TRBD1 (6 bases). This CDR3 region has 13 residues. CDR1 and CDR2 (germline): LGHNA, YSLEER. The germline V and J ends were trimmed by 1 base and 10 bases, with 11 bases remaining between them. CDR3 bases: TGCGCCAGCAGCCAAGCACAGGGTTTGGAGCAGTTCTTC. It translates to CASSQAQGLEQFF.

This clonotype occurred a few times. The CDR3 here is CAIMEEGEGYTF. CDR3 sequence (DNA): TGTGCCATCATGGAGGAGGGGGAAGGCTACACCTTC. The gene calls are TRBV10-3 and TRBJ1-2; D is perhaps TRBD1 (6 bases). Looked up from germline, CDR1 is ENHRY and CDR2 is SYGVKD. The CDR3 contains 12 residues. Trimming pared 7 bases from V and 8 bases from J, leaving 14 bases between.

The chain links TRBV20-1 to TRBJ2-1; 10 bases are a match to TRBD2. Germline V CDR1 and CDR2: DFQATT, SNEGSKA (reference sequence). The ends lost 3 bases at V and 1 base at J; junction bases unmatched: 9. The CDR3 consists of 17 residues. DNA of the CDR3: TGCAGTGCTAGGGGTCAGCGGGGGGGAGGTTCCTACAATGAGCAGTTCTTC. This encodes CSARGQRGGGSYNEQFF.

This clonotype was picked up many times. The chain links TRBV12-3 or TRBV12-4 to TRBJ2-7; D is unresolved. The CDR3 runs 14 residues. V lost 4 bases and J lost 0, with 10 bases in between. The CDR3 DNA sequence: TGTGCCAGCAGTTCCTTCGGAAGCTCCTACGAGCAGTACTTC. It codes for CASSSFGSSYEQYF.

Only a few counts were recorded for this clonotype. The rearrangement uses TRBV12-3 or TRBV12-4 and TRBJ2-1; 12 nucleotides match TRBD2. V was pared by 3 bases and J by 0 bases, with 6 bases of the junction left unmatched. The CDR3 loop spans 18 amino acids. CDR3 coding DNA: TGTGCCAGCAGTTTTCTAGCGGGGGGGCGAAGCTCCTACAATGAGCAGTTCTTC. Translating gives CASSFLAGGRSSYNEQFF.